The 32 T cell receptor beta chains in this list originate from one sample, sequenced in a study of blood T cell repertoires in COVID-19. The repertoire was sequenced with immunoSEQ multiplex PCR; TCRdb's copy has only in-frame clones and lacks some. The sample holds about 530,000 clones; about 89% are singletons and the top ten take around 8%. Input material: peripheral blood. These receptors came from a woman aged 45-59 years with COVID-19, enrolled during active disease.

This rearrangement joins TRBV3-1 (or the pseudogene TRBV3-2) to TRBJ1-5; D uncertain. V gave up 5 bases and J gave up 5 bases, with 10 bases separating them. Germline assignment: CDR1 LGHDT and CDR2 YNNKEL (reference sequence). The CDR3 runs 13 residues. The CDR3 nucleotides read TGTGCCAGCAGCTCCCGAGGCGATCAGCCCCAGCATTTT. It encodes CASSSRGDQPQHF.

The rearrangement joins TRBV30 to TRBJ2-3; a possible D gene is TRBD2 (6 bases). Trimming took off 3 bases at V and 4 bases at J, with 14 bases between the two ends. The CDR3 has 14 residues. Per the germline V gene, CDR1 is GTSNPN and CDR2 is SVGIG (reference sequence). Here the CDR3 reads CAWRMAGGADTQYF. CDR3 nucleotides: TGTGCCTGGAGGATGGCGGGCGGGGCAGATACGCAGTATTTT.

V usage is TRBV5-6 and J usage is TRBJ1-6, with 7 positions matching TRBD1. With V trimmed by 0 bases and J by 7 bases, 10 bases remained unmatched. Germline CDR1 and CDR2: SGHDT and YYEEEE. The CDR3 covers 17 residues. For the CDR3, the DNA is TGTGCCAGCAGCTTGGCCGGGGACAGCCTTTTGAATTCACCCCTCCACTTT. It specifies CASSLAGDSLLNSPLHF.

V gene TRBV6-5 combines with J gene TRBJ1-1, with 7 bases fitting TRBD1. The ends lost 7 bases at V and 3 bases at J; junction bases unmatched: 8. Germline loops: CDR1 MNHEY, CDR2 SVGAGI. This CDR3 contains 14 residues. The CDR3 DNA reads TGTGCCAGCACTAGGGGGCAGGTAGACACTGAAGCTTTCTTT. Amino acids: CASTRGQVDTEAFF.

The rearrangement uses TRBV6-5 and TRBJ2-3, with D possibly TRBD2 on 6 matching bases. The germline V gene has CDR1 MNHEY and CDR2 SVGAGI. The CDR3 contains 14 residues. V was clipped by 9 bases and J by 7 bases, with 20 bases between them. The CDR3: CASTLDGGPYTQYF. The CDR3 bases are TGTGCCAGTACCCTCGACGGGGGACCTTATACGCAGTATTTT.

This chain's CDR3 is CASRPGGTREAFF. CDR3 sequence (DNA): TGTGCCAGCAGGCCGGGTGGGACTCGTGAAGCTTTCTTT. This chain connects TRBV27 to TRBJ1-1; D is possibly TRBD1 (5 bases). CDR3 size: 13 residues. Trimming took 6 bases from V and 7 from J, leaving 15 bases between them. Germline lookup yields CDR1 MNHEY and CDR2 SMNVEV (reference sequence).

Concerning this clone: In the same sample, other DNA sequences code for this CDR3. The chain links TRBV18 to TRBJ1-6, with D unclear. Trimming removed 3 bases from V and 0 bases from J, with 3 bases in between. The length of the CDR3 is 14 residues. Germline CDR1 and CDR2: KGHSH and LQKENI. The CDR3 spells CASSPSSYNSPLHF. The CDR3 DNA follows: TGTGCCAGCTCACCTAGCTCCTATAATTCACCCCTCCACTTT.

The chain has TRBV4-2 and TRBJ1-2; D is perhaps TRBD1 (6 bases). V lost 1 base, J lost 3 bases, and 15 bases lay in between. CDR3 length: 16 residues. CDR1 is LGHNA and CDR2 is YNFKEQ in the germline V gene. CDR3 sequence: CASSQGLGGQDYGYTF. The CDR3 DNA follows: TGTGCCAGCAGCCAAGGGCTCGGGGGGCAGGACTATGGCTACACCTTC.

The chain recombines TRBV6-2 or TRBV6-3 with TRBJ1-1; possible D gene TRBD1, 6 bases. CDR3 length: 16 residues. Per the germline V gene, CDR1 is MNHEY and CDR2 is SVGEGT. V was clipped by 6 bases and J by 2 bases, with 19 bases between them. The CDR3: CASSISRDIGNTEAFF. CDR3 sequence (DNA): TGTGCCAGCAGCATTAGCCGGGACATAGGTAACACTGAAGCTTTCTTT.

The chain has TRBV11-2 and TRBJ2-6; 11 positions match TRBD2. Germline trimming cut 5 bases from V and 2 bases from J; bases unmatched to any gene: 8. The CDR3 runs to 18 residues. Germline V gene data show CDR1 as SGHAT and CDR2 as FQNNGV. The DNA of the CDR3 is TGTGCCAGCAGCCCCTTAGCGGGGGGGGAAGCTGGGGCCAACGTCCTGACTTTC. Its translation: CASSPLAGGEAGANVLTF.

The chain is built from TRBV28 and TRBJ2-7, with 7 bases aligning to TRBD1. The V segment lost 5 bases and the J segment 3 bases; nucleotides outside the gene matches: 16. CDR1 and CDR2 from the germline V gene are MDHEN and SYDVKM. The CDR3 extends over 17 amino acids. The DNA for the CDR3 is TGTGCCAGCAGTCCACCCAGAGGGACAGCTGTAGGCTACGAGCAGTACTTC. It specifies CASSPPRGTAVGYEQYF.

This chain connects TRBV29-1 to TRBJ2-3, with TRBD1 identical over 9 bases. This CDR3 is 16 amino acids long. Germline V gene data show CDR1 as SQVTM and CDR2 as ANQGSEA. The ends lost 0 bases at V and 5 bases at J; junction bases unmatched: 9. DNA of the CDR3: TGCAGCGTTGAAGATCCGGGACAGGGCTTGGGAGATACGCAGTATTTT. Translating it yields CSVEDPGQGLGDTQYF.

This clone has just a few counts. The chain uses TRBV7-9 and TRBJ2-7; 10 nucleotides match TRBD1. The V segment lost 4 bases and the J segment 2 bases; nucleotides outside the gene matches: 8. CDR1 SEHNR and CDR2 FQNEAQ come from the germline V gene (reference sequence). The CDR3 is 16 residues long. The CDR3 reads CASSYQPGQGTYEQYF. DNA for the CDR3: TGTGCCAGCAGCTACCAGCCGGGACAGGGGACCTACGAGCAGTACTTC.

This clone was observed once. This chain links TRBV6-5 with TRBJ2-5, with 14 bases matching TRBD2. Germline V gene lookup returns CDR1 MNHEY and CDR2 SVGAGI. J was trimmed by 4 bases and V by 7 bases; bases with no gene match: 5. The CDR3 has 15 amino acids. This CDR3 reads CASTGTSGGRETQYF. CDR3 bases: TGTGCCAGCACCGGGACTAGCGGGGGTCGAGAGACCCAGTACTTC.

The V call is TRBV3-1 (or the pseudogene TRBV3-2), the J call TRBJ2-5; TRBD2 might be the D (6 bases). This CDR3 is built from 14 residues. Germline V gene lookup returns CDR1 LGHDT and CDR2 YNNKEL (reference sequence). Trimming shortened V by 3 bases and J by 4 bases, and 12 bases separated the two germline ends. CDR3 coding DNA: TGTGCCAGCAGCCAGTTAGGGACTGGAGAGACCCAGTACTTC. It yields the protein CASSQLGTGETQYF.

The J gene is TRBJ1-2, the V gene TRBV3-1 (or the pseudogene TRBV3-2); 7 bases are a match to TRBD1. V shed 0 bases and J 8 bases; nucleotides not matched to a gene: 15. There are 17 residues in the CDR3. Germline CDR1 is LGHDT and CDR2 is YNNKEL (reference sequence). The CDR3 nucleotides are TGTGCCAGCAGCCAAGAACCCCCCGGGACAGCGACGAGGGGCTACACCTTC. Protein product: CASSQEPPGTATRGYTF.

The chain joins TRBV27 to TRBJ1-5; possible D gene TRBD1, 5 bases. The V gene lost 6 bases and the J gene lost 4 bases, with 7 bases spanning the gap. Germline assignment: CDR1 MNHEY and CDR2 SMNVEV (reference sequence). CDR3 size: 12 residues. Here the CDR3 DNA reads TGTGCCAGCAGCGGGGGGAATCAGCCCCAGCATTTT. This translates into CASSGGNQPQHF.

V and J are TRBV19 and TRBJ1-5; weak D call: TRBD1 (5 bases). This CDR3 spans 15 amino acids. Looked up from germline, CDR1 is LNHDA and CDR2 is SQIVND (reference sequence). Trimming removed 8 bases from V and 5 bases from J, with 19 bases in between. This CDR3 is CASRQYLSSDQPQHF. The DNA of the CDR3 is TGTGCCAGTCGACAGTACTTGAGCTCGGATCAGCCCCAGCATTTT. Variable domain in full (rest from reference TRBV19 and TRBJ1-5): DGGITQSPKYLFRKEGQNVTLSCEQNLNHDAMYWYRQDPGQGLRLIYYSQIVNDFQKGDIAEGYSVSREKKESFPLTVTSAQKNPTAFYLCASRQYLSSDQPQHFGDGTRLSIL.

This clone appeared once. CDR3 nucleotide sequence: TGTGCCCTACGAGGATGGGGGAGCGGGGGCACAGATACGCAGTATTTT. It codes for CALRGWGSGGTDTQYF. The gene calls are TRBV7-9 and TRBJ2-3; 7 nucleotides align to TRBD2. Germline CDR1 is SEHNR and CDR2 is FQNEAQ (reference sequence). The CDR3 covers 16 residues. V shed 11 bases and J 1 base; nucleotides not matched to a gene: 15.

This clone was detected a few times. This chain joins TRBV3-1 (or the pseudogene TRBV3-2) and TRBJ2-7; 7 bases map to TRBD1. The CDR3 runs 12 residues. The germline gives CDR1 LGHDT, CDR2 YNNKEL (reference sequence). The ends lost 6 bases at V and 3 bases at J; junction bases unmatched: 2. The CDR3 nucleotides are TGTGCCAGCAGTCGACAGGGCTACGAGCAGTACTTC. It translates to CASSRQGYEQYF.

The chain uses TRBV20-1 and TRBJ1-2; D gene unclear. Germline CDR1 DFQATT, CDR2 SNEGSKA (reference sequence). CDR3 length: 11 amino acids. Trimming pared 7 bases from V and 6 bases from J, leaving 12 bases between. The CDR3 bases are TGCAGTGTGGCGGGGTTAGATGGCTACACCTTC. It is translated as CSVAGLDGYTF.

The chain uses TRBV9 and TRBJ2-1; 10 bases map to TRBD1. Germline CDR1 reads SGDLS; CDR2 reads YYNGEE. J lost 10 bases, V lost 0 bases, and 13 bases had no gene match. The CDR3 totals 17 residues. The CDR3 nucleotides are TGTGCCAGCAGCGTAGCTTATGGAGGGACAGGGGACGACGAGCAGTTCTTC. This gives the protein CASSVAYGGTGDDEQFF.

The rearrangement uses TRBV4-1 and TRBJ1-1; the match to TRBD1 covers 9 bases. The CDR3 runs 19 residues. V was clipped by 4 bases and J by 4 bases; unmatched bases: 19. The V gene's germline CDR1 is MGHRA and CDR2 YSYEKL. CDR3 in DNA: TGCGCCAGCAGCCCCGACTGGTCGGGGACAGGGTATATGGGCACTGAAGCTTTCTTT. Amino acid sequence: CASSPDWSGTGYMGTEAFF.

The chain couples TRBV28 to TRBJ1-2; 8 bases align to TRBD1. Trimming took 5 bases from V and 4 from J; bases not matched to a gene: 9. Germline V CDR1 and CDR2: MDHEN, SYDVKM. The CDR3 runs 15 residues. The CDR3 coding sequence is TGTGCCAGCAGTGAACAGGGACAGGAGGTCTATGGCTACACCTTC. It encodes CASSEQGQEVYGYTF.

The chain recombines TRBV24-1 with TRBJ2-3, with a tentative D call TRBD2 (6 bases). This CDR3 contains 14 residues. The ends were cut back, 9 bases at V and 2 bases at J, with 14 bases in the middle. CDR1 and CDR2 (germline): KGHDR, SFDVKD. The CDR3 DNA follows: TGTGCCACCGGGGGGATGGACTCCACAGATACGCAGTATTTT. Amino acid sequence: CATGGMDSTDTQYF.

V usage is TRBV11-2 and J usage is TRBJ1-2; 7 bases are shared with TRBD1. V shed 6 bases, J shed 8 bases, and the junction held 3 bases outside the gene matches. Germline V CDR1 and CDR2: SGHAT, FQNNGV. The CDR3 totals 11 residues. The CDR3 DNA reads as TGTGCCAGCAGGGACAGGAGAGGCTACACCTTC. It translates to CASRDRRGYTF. Drawing the rest from reference TRBV11-2 and TRBJ1-2, the complete variable domain is EAGVAQSPRYKIIEKRQSVAFWCNPISGHATLYWYQQILGQGPKLLIQFQNNGVVDDSQLPKDRFSAERLKGVDSTLKIQPAKLEDSAVYLCASRDRRGYTFGSGTRLTVV.

Remarks on this clone: The junction departs from the called germline gene at one end, perhaps through a read error. The chain uses TRBV12-3 or TRBV12-4 and TRBJ2-7, with D perhaps TRBD1 (6 bases). CDR3 length equals 12 residues. The CDR3 sequence: CASSLTEGDLHF. For the CDR3, the DNA is TGTGCCAGCAGTTTAACCGAGGGGGACCTCCACTTC.

The chain combines TRBV6-1 with TRBJ1-2; weak D call: TRBD1 (5 bases). The CDR3 loop spans 12 amino acids. The V gene's germline CDR1 is MNHNS and CDR2 SASEGT. Trimming removed 3 bases from V and 8 bases from J, with 10 bases in between. The CDR3 nucleotides are TGTGCCAGCAGTGACCCGGGGGTAGGCTACACCTTC. It encodes CASSDPGVGYTF.

V gene TRBV13 combines with J gene TRBJ2-1, with 7 bases aligning to TRBD2. Unmatched junction bases numbered 11, after V lost 8 bases and J lost 4 bases. The germline V gene has CDR1 PRHDT and CDR2 FYEKMQ (reference sequence). The length of the CDR3 is 15 residues. CDR3 sequence reads: CASRERLAPYNEQFF. The CDR3 nucleotides read TGTGCCAGCCGTGAGCGACTAGCCCCTTACAATGAGCAGTTCTTC.

V and J are TRBV6-5 and TRBJ1-6; 8 bases fit TRBD1. V dropped 0 bases and J dropped 10; count of bases not matched to a gene: 8. The CDR3 covers 16 residues. Germline CDR1 MNHEY, CDR2 SVGAGI. The CDR3 here is CASSYSEDRVASPLHF. The CDR3 DNA reads TGTGCCAGCAGTTACTCGGAGGACAGGGTAGCATCACCCCTCCACTTT.

This clone was detected once. The rearrangement links TRBV19 to TRBJ2-1, with D possibly matching TRBD2 (7 bases). V dropped 4 bases and J dropped 3 bases, with 10 bases sitting between them. Germline V gene sequence: CDR1 LNHDA, CDR2 SQIVND (reference sequence). This CDR3 is 14 amino acids long. This chain's CDR3 is CASSRGGIYNEQFF. CDR3 coding DNA: TGTGCCAGTAGTAGGGGGGGCATCTACAATGAGCAGTTCTTC.

This sequence joins TRBV24-1 and TRBJ1-3, with TRBD1 matching over 7 bases. V gave up 8 bases and J gave up 3 bases; unmatched junction bases: 15. Germline lookup yields CDR1 KGHDR and CDR2 SFDVKD. The CDR3 contains 17 residues. CDR3 region: CATTYSFDRENGNTIYF. CDR3 nucleotide sequence: TGTGCCACCACTTACTCTTTCGACAGGGAAAATGGAAACACCATATATTTT.